In this sample, the clone carrying this TCR beta chain turned up a few times. CDR1 and CDR2 (germline): SQVTM, ANQGSEA. V gave up 5 bases and J gave up 7 bases; unmatched junction bases: 7. The CDR3 has 12 residues. Authors' processing steps: Between about 23,224 and 700,000 TCRs appeared in each sample, and the median stood at approximately 100,000. TCRdb fed the RACE reads into MiXCR, producing one record per CDR3 protein. The V and J calls here are based on TCRdb, not the publication. The data show some 400,000 distinct CDR3 sequences, with roughly 5% seen just once and under 3% held by the top ten. Regarding time point: patch test 1, 2 weeks after DPC sensitization. As to treatment: therapeutic diphenylcyclopropenone sensitization with weekly scalp DPC. This record comes from a study of human T cells and chemical hapten exposure.

The sequence was collected from a woman aged 50 to 60 with alopecia areata. Some clones in this sample may be carry-over from other donors' samples. The specimen was whole blood, collected in connection with sensitization to the hapten diphenylcyclopropenone (DPC). The V and J genes are TRBV29-1 and TRBJ1-1, with 7 bases matching TRBD1. The CDR3 nucleotides read TGCAGCGTTCCCGGGACAGCGCTTGAAGCTTTCTTT. It encodes CSVPGTALEAFF.